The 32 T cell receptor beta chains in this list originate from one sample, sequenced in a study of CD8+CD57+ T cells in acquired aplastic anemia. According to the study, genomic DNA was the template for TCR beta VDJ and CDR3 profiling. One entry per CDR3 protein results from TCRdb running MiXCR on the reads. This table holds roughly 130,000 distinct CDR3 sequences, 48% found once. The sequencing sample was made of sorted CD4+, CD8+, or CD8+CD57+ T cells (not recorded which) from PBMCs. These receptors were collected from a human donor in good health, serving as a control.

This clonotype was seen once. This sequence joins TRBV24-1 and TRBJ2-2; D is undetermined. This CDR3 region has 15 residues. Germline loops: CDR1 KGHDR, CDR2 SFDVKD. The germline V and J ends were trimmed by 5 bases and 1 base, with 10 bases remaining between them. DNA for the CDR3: TGTGCCACCAGTGGGAATAGCAAGAACACCGGGGAGCTGTTTTTT. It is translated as CATSGNSKNTGELFF.

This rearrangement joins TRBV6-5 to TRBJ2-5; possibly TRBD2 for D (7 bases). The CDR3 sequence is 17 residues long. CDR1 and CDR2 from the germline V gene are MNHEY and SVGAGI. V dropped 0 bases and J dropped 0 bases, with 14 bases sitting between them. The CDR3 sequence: CASSYSTGGGYQETQYF. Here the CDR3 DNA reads TGTGCCAGCAGTTACTCGACGGGCGGGGGCTACCAAGAGACCCAGTACTTC.

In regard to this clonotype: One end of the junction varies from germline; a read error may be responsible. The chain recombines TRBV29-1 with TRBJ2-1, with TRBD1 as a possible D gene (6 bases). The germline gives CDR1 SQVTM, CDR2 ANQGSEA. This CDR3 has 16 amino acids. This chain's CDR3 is CSVGGGRGEAYNEQFF. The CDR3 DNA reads TGCAGCGTGGGTGGGGGCAGGGGCGAAGCCTACAACGAGCAGTTCTTC.

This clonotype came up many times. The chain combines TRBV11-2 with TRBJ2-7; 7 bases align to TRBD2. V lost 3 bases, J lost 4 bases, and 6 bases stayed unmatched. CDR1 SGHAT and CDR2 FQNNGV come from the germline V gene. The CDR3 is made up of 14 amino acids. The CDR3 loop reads CASSFSGGGYEQYF. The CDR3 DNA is TGTGCCAGCAGCTTCTCTGGCGGGGGTTACGAGCAGTACTTC. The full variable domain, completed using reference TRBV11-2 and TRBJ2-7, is EAGVAQSPRYKIIEKRQSVAFWCNPISGHATLYWYQQILGQGPKLLIQFQNNGVVDDSQLPKDRFSAERLKGVDSTLKIQPAKLEDSAVYLCASSFSGGGYEQYFGPGTRLTVT.

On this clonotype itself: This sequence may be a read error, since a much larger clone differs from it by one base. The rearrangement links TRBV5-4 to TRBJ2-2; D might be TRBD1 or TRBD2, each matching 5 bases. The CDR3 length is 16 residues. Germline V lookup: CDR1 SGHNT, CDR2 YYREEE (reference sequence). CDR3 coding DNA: TGTGTCACCGGGAACCGGCAGGGAGACAACACCGGGGAGCTGTTTTTT. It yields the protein CVTGNRQGDNTGELFF. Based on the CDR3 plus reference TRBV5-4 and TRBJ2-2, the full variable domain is ETGVTQSPTHLIKTRGQQVTLRCSSQSGHNTVSWYQQALGQGPQFIFQYYREEENGRGNFPPRFSGLQFPNYSSELNVNALELDDSALYLCVTGNRQGDNTGELFFGEGSRLTVL.

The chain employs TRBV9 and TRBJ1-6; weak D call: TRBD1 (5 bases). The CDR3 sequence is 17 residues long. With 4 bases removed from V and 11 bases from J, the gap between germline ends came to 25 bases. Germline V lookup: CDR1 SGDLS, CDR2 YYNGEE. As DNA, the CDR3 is TGTGCCAGCAGCCCCGGATCTCGGGGGGTGGTAGAAGCACCCCTCCACTTT. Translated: CASSPGSRGVVEAPLHF.

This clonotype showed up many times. The CDR3 here is CASSVVGDTQYF. CDR3 bases: TGTGCCAGCAGCGTAGTAGGAGATACGCAGTATTTT. The chain couples TRBV9 to TRBJ2-3; unclear D gene. V was shortened by 0 bases and J by 5 bases, with 4 bases between the two germline ends. Germline V gene data show CDR1 as SGDLS and CDR2 as YYNGEE. The CDR3 totals 12 residues.

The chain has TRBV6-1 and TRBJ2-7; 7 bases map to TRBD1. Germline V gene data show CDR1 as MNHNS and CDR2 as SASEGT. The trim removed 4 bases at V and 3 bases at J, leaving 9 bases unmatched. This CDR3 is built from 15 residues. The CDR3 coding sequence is TGTGCCAGCAGTGTTTACCGGGACAGCTACTACGAGCAGTACTTC. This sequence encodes CASSVYRDSYYEQYF.

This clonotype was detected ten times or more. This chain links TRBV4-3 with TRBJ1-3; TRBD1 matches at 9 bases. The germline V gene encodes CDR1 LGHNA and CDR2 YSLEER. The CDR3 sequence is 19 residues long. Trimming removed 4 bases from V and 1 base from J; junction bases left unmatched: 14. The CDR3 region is CASSRRYGTGFHSGNTIYF. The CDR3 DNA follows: TGCGCCAGCAGCCGAAGATATGGGACAGGGTTCCATTCTGGAAACACCATATATTTT.

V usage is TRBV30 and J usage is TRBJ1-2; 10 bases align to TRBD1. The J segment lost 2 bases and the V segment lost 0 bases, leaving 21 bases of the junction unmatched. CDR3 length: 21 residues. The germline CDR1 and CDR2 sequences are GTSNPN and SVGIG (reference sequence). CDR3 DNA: TGTGCCTGGAGTGTAAATCAGCAGAGACAGGGGGCGCTCCTCAGGAACTATGGCTACACCTTC. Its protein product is CAWSVNQQRQGALLRNYGYTF.

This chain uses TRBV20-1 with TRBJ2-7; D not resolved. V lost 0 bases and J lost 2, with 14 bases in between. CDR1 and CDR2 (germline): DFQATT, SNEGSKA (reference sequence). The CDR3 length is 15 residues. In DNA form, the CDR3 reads TGCAGTGCTAGAGATGGACGGCGGATGACCTACGAGCAGTACTTC. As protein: CSARDGRRMTYEQYF.

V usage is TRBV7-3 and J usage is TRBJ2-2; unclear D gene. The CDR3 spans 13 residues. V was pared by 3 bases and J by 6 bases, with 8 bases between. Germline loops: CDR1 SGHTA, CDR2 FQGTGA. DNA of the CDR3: TGTGCCAGCAGCTTGGCATTCGCCGGGGAGCTGTTTTTT. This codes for CASSLAFAGELFF.

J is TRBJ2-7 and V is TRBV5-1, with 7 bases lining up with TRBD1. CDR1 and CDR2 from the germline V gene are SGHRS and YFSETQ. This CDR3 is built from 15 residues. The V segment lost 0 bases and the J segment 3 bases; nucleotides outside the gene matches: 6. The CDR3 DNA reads TGCGCCAGCAGCTTGGCGCAGGGGGTGTTCTACGAGCAGTACTTC. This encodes CASSLAQGVFYEQYF.

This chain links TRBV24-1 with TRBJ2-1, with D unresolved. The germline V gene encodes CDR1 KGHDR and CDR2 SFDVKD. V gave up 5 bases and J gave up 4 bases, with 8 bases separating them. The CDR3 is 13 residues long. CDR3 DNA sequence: TGTGCCACCAGTGCTGGTGGGTACAATGAGCAGTTCTTC. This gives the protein CATSAGGYNEQFF.

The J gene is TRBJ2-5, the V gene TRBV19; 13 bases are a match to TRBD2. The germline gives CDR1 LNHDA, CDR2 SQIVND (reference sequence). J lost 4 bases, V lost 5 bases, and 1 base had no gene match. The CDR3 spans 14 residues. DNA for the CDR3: TGTGCCAGTAGTTGGACTAGCGGGGGAGAGACCCAGTACTTC. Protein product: CASSWTSGGETQYF.

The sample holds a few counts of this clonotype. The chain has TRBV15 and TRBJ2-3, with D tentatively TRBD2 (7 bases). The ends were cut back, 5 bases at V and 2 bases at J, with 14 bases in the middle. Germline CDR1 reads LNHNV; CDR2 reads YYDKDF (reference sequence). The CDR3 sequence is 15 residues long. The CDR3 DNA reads TGTGCCACCAGCGTCGCGGCGGGGGCCACAGATACGCAGTATTTT. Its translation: CATSVAAGATDTQYF. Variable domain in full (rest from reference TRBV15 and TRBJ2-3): DAMVIQNPRYQVTQFGKPVTLSCSQTLNHNVMYWYQQKSSQAPKLLFHYYDKDFNNEADTPDNFQSRRPNTSFCFLDIRSPGLGDTAMYLCATSVAAGATDTQYFGPGTRLTVL.

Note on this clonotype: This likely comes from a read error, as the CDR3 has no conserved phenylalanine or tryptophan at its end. The CDR3 nucleotides are TGCGCCATCAGGAGGACAGGCGGTAATGGCTACACCTCC. Amino acid sequence: CAIRRTGGNGYTS. The gene calls are TRBV10-3 and TRBJ1-2, with TRBD1 matching 7 bases. The CDR3 contains 13 residues. Germline V gene data show CDR1 as ENHRY and CDR2 as SYGVKD.

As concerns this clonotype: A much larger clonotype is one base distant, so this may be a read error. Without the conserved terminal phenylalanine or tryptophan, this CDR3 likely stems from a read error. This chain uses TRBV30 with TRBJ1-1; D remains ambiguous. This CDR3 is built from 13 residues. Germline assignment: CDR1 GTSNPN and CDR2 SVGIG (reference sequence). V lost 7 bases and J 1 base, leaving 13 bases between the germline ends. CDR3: CASMIGSNTEAFL. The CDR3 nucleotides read TGTGCCTCGATGATTGGGTCGAACACTGAAGCTTTCCTT.

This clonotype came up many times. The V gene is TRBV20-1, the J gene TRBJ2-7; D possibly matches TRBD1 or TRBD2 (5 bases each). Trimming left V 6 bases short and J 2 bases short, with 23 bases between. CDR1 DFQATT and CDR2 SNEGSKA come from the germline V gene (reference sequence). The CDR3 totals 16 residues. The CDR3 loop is CSARGPTLGTTYEQYF. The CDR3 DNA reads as TGCAGTGCGAGGGGTCCTACACTTGGGACCACCTACGAGCAGTACTTC.

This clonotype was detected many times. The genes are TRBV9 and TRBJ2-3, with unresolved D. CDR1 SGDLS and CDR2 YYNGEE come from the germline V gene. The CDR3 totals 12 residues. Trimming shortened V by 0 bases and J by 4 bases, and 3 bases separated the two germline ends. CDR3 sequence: CASSVESDTQYF. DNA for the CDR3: TGTGCCAGCAGCGTAGAATCAGATACGCAGTATTTT.

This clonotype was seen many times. CDR3: CASSDSSGGNSPLHF. For the CDR3, the DNA is TGTGCCAGCAGTGACTCGTCAGGGGGCAATTCACCCCTCCACTTT. The chain joins TRBV6-4 to TRBJ1-6; 8 nucleotides match TRBD1. The V gene end was trimmed by 0 bases and the J gene end by 7 bases; junction bases not matched to a gene: 2. Germline V CDR1 and CDR2: MRHNA, SNTAGT. This CDR3 has 15 residues.

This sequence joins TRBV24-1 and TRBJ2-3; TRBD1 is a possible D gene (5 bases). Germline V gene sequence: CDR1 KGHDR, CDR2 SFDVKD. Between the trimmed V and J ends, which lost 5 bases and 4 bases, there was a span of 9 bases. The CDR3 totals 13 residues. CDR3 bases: TGTGCCACCAGTGCCTTAGGGGCAGATACGCAGTATTTT. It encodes CATSALGADTQYF.

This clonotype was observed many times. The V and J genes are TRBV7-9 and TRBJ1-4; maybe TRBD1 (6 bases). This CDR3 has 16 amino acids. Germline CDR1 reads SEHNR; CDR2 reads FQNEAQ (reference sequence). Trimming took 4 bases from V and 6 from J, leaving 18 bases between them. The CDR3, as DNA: TGTGCCAGCAGCTCTCAAGGGGGGGTTCTGCATGAAAAACTGTTTTTT. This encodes CASSSQGGVLHEKLFF.

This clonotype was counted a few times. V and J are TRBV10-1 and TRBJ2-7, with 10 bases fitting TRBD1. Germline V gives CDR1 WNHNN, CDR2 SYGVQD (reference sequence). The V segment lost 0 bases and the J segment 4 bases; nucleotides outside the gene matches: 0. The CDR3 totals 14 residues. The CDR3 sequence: CASSESGQGYEQYF. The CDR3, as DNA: TGCGCCAGCAGTGAGTCGGGACAGGGGTACGAGCAGTACTTC.

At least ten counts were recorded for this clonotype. In DNA, the CDR3 is TGCGCCAGCAGCCCGGACACGAACACTGAAGCTTTCTTT. This encodes CASSPDTNTEAFF. The chain employs TRBV5-1 and TRBJ1-1; maybe TRBD1 (5 bases). CDR3 length equals 13 residues. CDR1 is SGHRS and CDR2 is YFSETQ in the germline V gene. V lost 4 bases to trimming and J lost 1 base, with 8 bases between them.

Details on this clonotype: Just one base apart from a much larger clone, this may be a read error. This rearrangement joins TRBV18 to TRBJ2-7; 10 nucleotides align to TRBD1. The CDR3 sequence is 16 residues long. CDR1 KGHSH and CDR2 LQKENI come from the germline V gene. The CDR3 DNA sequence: TGTCCCAGCTCACCACAGACAGGGGGCTCGCCCTACGAGCAGTACTTC. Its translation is CPSSPQTGGSPYEQYF.

The CDR3 DNA reads as TGCAGTGCTAGAGCCTCGGGACTTCTTACCAGCTACGAGCAGTACTTC. Translating gives CSARASGLLTSYEQYF. The chain combines TRBV20-1 with TRBJ2-7, with D perhaps matching TRBD2 (6 bases). Trimming removed 1 base from V and 3 bases from J, with 19 bases in between. Germline values: CDR1 DFQATT, CDR2 SNEGSKA (reference sequence). CDR3 length equals 16 residues.

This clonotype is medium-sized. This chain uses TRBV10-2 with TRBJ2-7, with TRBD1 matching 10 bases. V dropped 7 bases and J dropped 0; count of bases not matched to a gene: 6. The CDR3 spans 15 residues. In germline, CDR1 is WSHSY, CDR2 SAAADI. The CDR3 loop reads CASNAGTGVSYEQYF. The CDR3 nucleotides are TGCGCCAGCAACGCCGGGACAGGGGTCTCCTACGAGCAGTACTTC.

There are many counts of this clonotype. CDR3 sequence: CASSLRDRENTEAFF. In DNA form, the CDR3 reads TGCGCCAGCAGCCTTAGGGACAGGGAGAACACTGAAGCTTTCTTT. The rearrangement joins TRBV4-1 to TRBJ1-1; 9 bases map to TRBD1. The V gene's germline CDR1 is MGHRA and CDR2 YSYEKL. The CDR3 has 15 residues. The trim removed 4 bases at V and 1 base at J, leaving 4 bases unmatched.

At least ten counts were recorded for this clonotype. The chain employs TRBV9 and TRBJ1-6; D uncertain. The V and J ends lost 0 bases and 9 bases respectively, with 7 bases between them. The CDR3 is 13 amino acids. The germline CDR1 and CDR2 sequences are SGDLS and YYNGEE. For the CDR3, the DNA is TGTGCCAGCAGCGTAGATGAGGGTTCACCCCTCCACTTT. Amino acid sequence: CASSVDEGSPLHF.

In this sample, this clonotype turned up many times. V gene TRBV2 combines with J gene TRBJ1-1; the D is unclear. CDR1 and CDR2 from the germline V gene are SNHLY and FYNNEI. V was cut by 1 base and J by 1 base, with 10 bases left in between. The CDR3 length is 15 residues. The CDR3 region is CASSEGNDRNTEAFF. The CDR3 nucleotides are TGTGCCAGCAGTGAAGGTAATGATCGGAACACTGAAGCTTTCTTT.

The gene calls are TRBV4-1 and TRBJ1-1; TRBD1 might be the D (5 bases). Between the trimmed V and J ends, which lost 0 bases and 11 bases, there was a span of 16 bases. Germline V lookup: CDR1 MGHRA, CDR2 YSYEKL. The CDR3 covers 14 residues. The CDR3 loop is CASSQDRAGRGAFF. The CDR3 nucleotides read TGCGCCAGCAGCCAAGATCGGGCGGGGCGCGGTGCTTTCTTT.